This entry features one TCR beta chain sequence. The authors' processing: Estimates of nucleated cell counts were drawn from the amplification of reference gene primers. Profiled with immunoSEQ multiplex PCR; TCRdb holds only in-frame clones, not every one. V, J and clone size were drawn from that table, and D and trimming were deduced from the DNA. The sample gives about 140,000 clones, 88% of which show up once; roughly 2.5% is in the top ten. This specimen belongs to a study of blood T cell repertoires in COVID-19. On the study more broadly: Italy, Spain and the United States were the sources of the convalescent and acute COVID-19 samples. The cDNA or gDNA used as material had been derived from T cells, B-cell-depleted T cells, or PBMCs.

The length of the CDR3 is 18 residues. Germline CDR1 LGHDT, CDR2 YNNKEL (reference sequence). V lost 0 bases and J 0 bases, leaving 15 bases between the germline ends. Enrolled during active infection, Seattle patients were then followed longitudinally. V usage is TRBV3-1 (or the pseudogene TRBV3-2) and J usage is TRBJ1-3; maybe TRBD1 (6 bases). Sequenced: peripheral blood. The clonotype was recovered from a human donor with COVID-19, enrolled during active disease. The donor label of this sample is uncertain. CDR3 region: CASSQDRLDSFSGNTIYF. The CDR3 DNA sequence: TGTGCCAGCAGCCAAGATCGGTTGGACAGTTTCTCTGGAAACACCATATATTTT.